A single sample is the source of the 6 T cell receptor beta chains below, sequenced in a study of T-cell reconstitution after alpha-beta-depleted transplantation in children. During its preparation, the TCRbeta library received unique molecular identifiers. TCRdb fed the PCR reads into MiXCR, producing one record per CDR3 protein. The sample lists approximately 1,000,000 distinct CDR3 sequences, roughly 31% occurring once. The sequencing here drew on PBMCs, mostly from graft donor cells, taken 360 days after TCRalphabeta/CD19-depleted stem cell transplant. These receptors all come from a boy in the first two years of life who had a stem cell transplant for SCID, so the T cells may come from the graft donor.

The chain uses TRBV10-3 and TRBJ2-1, with 14 bases aligning to TRBD2. Germline values: CDR1 ENHRY, CDR2 SYGVKD. This CDR3 comprises 15 residues. V trimming: 10 bases; J trimming: 4 bases; junction bases outside the gene matches: 6. DNA of the CDR3: TGTGCCACCGGGACTAGCGGGGGACATTACAATGAGCAGTTCTTC. Translation gives CATGTSGGHYNEQFF.

The rearrangement uses TRBV7-6 and TRBJ2-1; D gene uncertain. With 5 bases removed from V and 9 bases from J, the gap between germline ends came to 8 bases. Germline V gives CDR1 SGHVS, CDR2 FNYEAQ. This CDR3 contains 11 residues. CDR3 sequence: CASSKGVEQFF. The CDR3 region has the DNA TGTGCCAGCAGCAAGGGCGTTGAGCAGTTCTTC.

The chain joins TRBV19 to TRBJ2-2; D is ambiguous. This CDR3 has 13 amino acids. V dropped 0 bases and J dropped 4 bases, with 3 bases sitting between them. Germline V gene data show CDR1 as LNHDA and CDR2 as SQIVND (reference sequence). Here the CDR3 reads CASSIDSTGELFF. Written as DNA, the CDR3 is TGTGCCAGTAGTATAGACAGCACCGGGGAGCTGTTTTTT.

Remarks on this clonotype: At one end, the junction sequence differs from germline, possibly due to a read error. The genes are TRBV5-6 and TRBJ1-2, with 7 bases lining up with TRBD1. The germline gives CDR1 SGHDT, CDR2 YYEEEE. This CDR3 has 11 residues. CDR3 amino acids: CASSFEGAVSF. For the CDR3, the DNA is TGTGCCAGCAGCTTTGAGGGGGCAGTTTCATTC. Complete variable domain (other parts from reference TRBV5-6 and TRBJ1-2): DAGVTQSPTHLIKTRGQQVTLRCSPKSGHDTVSWYQQALGQGPQFIFQYYEEEERQRGNFPDRFSGHQFPNYSSELNVNALLLGDSALYLCASSFEGAVSFGSGTRLTVV.

The chain joins TRBV5-1 to TRBJ2-1, with D hard to call. The length of the CDR3 is 12 residues. Germline V gene lookup returns CDR1 SGHRS and CDR2 YFSETQ. V lost 0 bases and J 10 bases, leaving 8 bases between the germline ends. The CDR3 sequence: CASSLGISEQFF. The CDR3 DNA is TGCGCCAGCAGCTTGGGAATTAGCGAGCAGTTCTTC. Based on the CDR3 plus reference TRBV5-1 and TRBJ2-1, the full variable domain is KAGVTQTPRYLIKTRGQQVTLSCSPISGHRSVSWYQQTPGQGLQFLFEYFSETQRNKGNFPGRFSGRQFSNSRSEMNVSTLELGDSALYLCASSLGISEQFFGPGTRLTVL.

J is TRBJ1-4 and V is TRBV6-5, with D perhaps TRBD1 (5 bases). V shed 4 bases and J shed 7 bases, with 13 bases lying between them. The CDR3 is made up of 14 amino acids. Per germline, CDR1 MNHEY and CDR2 SVGAGI. Here the CDR3 reads CASSSGRDGEKLFF. The DNA for the CDR3 is TGTGCCAGCAGTTCTGGCAGGGACGGTGAAAAACTGTTTTTT.